This TCR beta chain was obtained from a study of blood T cell repertoires in COVID-19. As for the study in general: Collection of acute and convalescent COVID-19 samples took place in the United States, Italy and Spain.

CDR3 length equals 14 residues. CDR1 is MNHNS and CDR2 is SASEGT in the germline V gene. Trimming removed 5 bases at V and 2 bases at J, with 13 bases between. The repertoire was sequenced with immunoSEQ multiplex PCR; TCRdb's copy has only in-frame clones and lacks some. Of some 150,000 clones in the sample, 85% were seen once. This TCR was sampled from a woman between 35 and 50 years old with active or convalescent COVID-19. The gene calls are TRBV6-1 and TRBJ2-7; the D gene is possibly TRBD2 (6 bases). Sequencing input: peripheral blood. CDR3 nucleotides: TGTGCCAGCAGTTCCGGGTGGGGGGCCTACGAGCAGTACTTC. Translation: CASSSGWGAYEQYF.